This is a list of T cell receptor beta chains from one sample in a study of Graves' ophthalmopathy and Graves' hyperthyroidism. TCRdb independently ran MiXCR on the multiplex PCR reads; one entry per CDR3 protein. The data contain over 200,000 distinct CDR3 sequences, under 30% of them singletons. The sequenced sample was peripheral blood. Receptor source: a man in his forties or fifties with Graves' ophthalmopathy. CDR3s include the opening cysteine and the closing phenylalanine or tryptophan. The order of the fields is D gene, clone size, V gene, CDR3 length, J gene, CDR3 DNA, CDR3 protein. The D gene is left open where the match is weak. Some rows have no size entry. The others give once, few or many, or a class for an expanded clone.

D gene: .; clone size: many; V gene: TRBV6-5; CDR3 length: 14; J gene: TRBJ2-7; CDR3 DNA: TGTGCCAGCAGTTACGGGACGGATTCCTACGAGCAGTACTTC; CDR3 protein: CASSYGTDSYEQYF
D gene: .; clone size: many; V gene: TRBV29-1; CDR3 length: 13; J gene: TRBJ2-5; CDR3 DNA: TGCAGCGGAGACGGGGCGGGCGGAAAGACCCAGTACTTC; CDR3 protein: CSGDGAGGKTQYF
D gene: .; clone size: .; V gene: TRBV7-8; CDR3 length: 15; J gene: TRBJ2-6; CDR3 DNA: TGTGCCAGCAGCCCCCCAAACTCTGGGGCCAACGTCCTGACTTTC; CDR3 protein: CASSPPNSGANVLTF
D gene: .; clone size: .; V gene: TRBV20-1; CDR3 length: 17; J gene: TRBJ2-5; CDR3 DNA: TGCAGTGCAACACCTACTTCCGGGACTCCGTACCAAGAGACCCAGTACTTC; CDR3 protein: CSATPTSGTPYQETQYF
D gene: .; clone size: many; V gene: TRBV6-1; CDR3 length: 14; J gene: TRBJ2-7; CDR3 DNA: TGTGCCAGCAGTGTCGGAGGACCCCCCTACGAGCAGTACTTC; CDR3 protein: CASSVGGPPYEQYF
D gene: TRBD2; clone size: many; V gene: TRBV19; CDR3 length: 15; J gene: TRBJ2-7; CDR3 DNA: TGTGCCAGTAGACCCCTAGCGGGAGGGCCTAGTGAGCAGTACTTC; CDR3 protein: CASRPLAGGPSEQYF
D gene: .; clone size: many; V gene: TRBV6-2/TRBV6-3; CDR3 length: 15; J gene: TRBJ2-7; CDR3 DNA: TGTGCCAGCAGAGCCCTCAGGGGAGGTTTCTACGAGCAGTACTTC; CDR3 protein: CASRALRGGFYEQYF
D gene: .; clone size: .; V gene: TRBV19; CDR3 length: 20; J gene: TRBJ1-5; CDR3 DNA: TGTGCCAGTAGTATCGGCCCCGGTCGCCTTTTAGGTGGACTCAGTCAGCCCCAGCATTTT; CDR3 protein: CASSIGPGRLLGGLSQPQHF
D gene: .; clone size: many; V gene: TRBV24-1; CDR3 length: 13; J gene: TRBJ1-5; CDR3 DNA: TGTGCCACCAGTGATTCCAGGACTCAGCCCCAGCATTTT; CDR3 protein: CATSDSRTQPQHF
D gene: TRBD2; clone size: many; V gene: TRBV24-1; CDR3 length: 18; J gene: TRBJ2-7; CDR3 DNA: TGTGCCACCAGTGATTTGAGGTCGGCGCTAGCGGGAGCCTACGAGCAGTACTTC; CDR3 protein: CATSDLRSALAGAYEQYF
D gene: .; clone size: many; V gene: TRBV7-2; CDR3 length: 15; J gene: TRBJ2-5; CDR3 DNA: TGTGCCAGCAGCTTAAGTACAGGGTTGAGGGAGACCCAGTACTTC; CDR3 protein: CASSLSTGLRETQYF
D gene: .; clone size: many; V gene: TRBV7-3; CDR3 length: 14; J gene: TRBJ2-2; CDR3 DNA: TGTGCCAGCAGCTTAGTCCTGAACACCGGGGAGCTGTTTTTT; CDR3 protein: CASSLVLNTGELFF
D gene: .; clone size: many; V gene: TRBV5-1; CDR3 length: 15; J gene: TRBJ2-2; CDR3 DNA: TGCGCCAGCAGCTCCAGGGCCGCGAACACCGGGGAGCTGTTTTTT; CDR3 protein: CASSSRAANTGELFF
D gene: .; clone size: .; V gene: TRBV12-3/TRBV12-4; CDR3 length: 14; J gene: TRBJ2-7; CDR3 DNA: TGTGCCAGCACCTATGAAGGTGCCTCCTACGAGCAGTACTTC; CDR3 protein: CASTYEGASYEQYF
D gene: TRBD1; clone size: .; V gene: TRBV28; CDR3 length: 14; J gene: TRBJ1-2; CDR3 DNA: TGTGCCAGCAGCCCCGGGACAGTCGTTTATGGCTACACCTTC; CDR3 protein: CASSPGTVVYGYTF
D gene: .; clone size: .; V gene: TRBV4-3; CDR3 length: 17; J gene: TRBJ1-5; CDR3 DNA: TGCGCCAGCAGCCAAGATACGAGGGGTAGAGGCAATCAGCCCCAGCATTTT; CDR3 protein: CASSQDTRGRGNQPQHF
D gene: .; clone size: many; V gene: TRBV11-2; CDR3 length: 15; J gene: TRBJ2-7; CDR3 DNA: TGTGCCAGCAGCTTAGGCGGGGTGGGGACCTACGAGCAGTACTTC; CDR3 protein: CASSLGGVGTYEQYF